This T cell receptor (beta chain) stems from a study of blood T cell repertoires in COVID-19. Study-wide context: The samples span acute and convalescent COVID-19 from the United States, Italy and Spain.

In the authors' workflow: Amplified reference gene primers provided the basis for estimating nucleated cell counts. Sequencing used immunoSEQ multiplex PCR; TCRdb keeps in-frame clones, though not all of them. That table is the source of V, J and clone size, and D and trimming were worked out from the DNA. The sample has under 200,000 clones, roughly 90% seen once. The CDR3 spans 12 residues. Germline V lookup: CDR1 MDHEN, CDR2 SYDVKM. Trimming cost V 6 bases and J 8 bases, with 13 bases left between them. This receptor was obtained from a man between 50 and 59 years old with acute or convalescent COVID-19. The genes are TRBV28 and TRBJ1-2; the D gene is possibly TRBD1 (6 bases). Material for sequencing was peripheral blood. CDR3 sequence reads: CASSSGVGGYTF. CDR3 nucleotides: TGTGCCAGCAGCTCAGGGGTTGGCGGCTACACCTTC.